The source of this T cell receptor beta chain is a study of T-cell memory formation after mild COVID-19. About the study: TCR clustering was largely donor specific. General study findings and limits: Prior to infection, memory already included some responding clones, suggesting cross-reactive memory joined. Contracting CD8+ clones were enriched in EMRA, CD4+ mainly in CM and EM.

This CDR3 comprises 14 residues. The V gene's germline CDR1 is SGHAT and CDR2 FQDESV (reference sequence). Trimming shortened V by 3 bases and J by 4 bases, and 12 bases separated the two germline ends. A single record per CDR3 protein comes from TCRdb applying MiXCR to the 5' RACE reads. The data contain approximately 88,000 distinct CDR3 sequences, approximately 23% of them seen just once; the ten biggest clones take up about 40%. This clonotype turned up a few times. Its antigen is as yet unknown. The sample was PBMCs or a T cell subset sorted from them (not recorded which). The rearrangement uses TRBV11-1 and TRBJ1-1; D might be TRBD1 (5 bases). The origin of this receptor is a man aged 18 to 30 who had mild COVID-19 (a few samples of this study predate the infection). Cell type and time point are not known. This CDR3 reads CASSFTPGRTEAFF. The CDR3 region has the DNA TGTGCCAGCAGCTTCACTCCAGGGCGCACTGAAGCTTTCTTT.